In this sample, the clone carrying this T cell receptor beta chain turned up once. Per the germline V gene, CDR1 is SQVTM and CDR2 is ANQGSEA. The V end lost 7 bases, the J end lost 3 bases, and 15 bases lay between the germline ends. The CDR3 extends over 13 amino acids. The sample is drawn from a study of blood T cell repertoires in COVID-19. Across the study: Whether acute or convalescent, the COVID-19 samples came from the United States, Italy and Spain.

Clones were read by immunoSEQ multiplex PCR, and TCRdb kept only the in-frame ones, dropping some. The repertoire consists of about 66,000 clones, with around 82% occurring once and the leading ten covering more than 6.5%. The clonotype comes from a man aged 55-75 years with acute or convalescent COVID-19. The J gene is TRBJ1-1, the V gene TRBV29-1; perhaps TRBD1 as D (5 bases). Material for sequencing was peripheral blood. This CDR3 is CSATPGGDTEAFF. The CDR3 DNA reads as TGCAGCGCCACTCCGGGGGGGGACACTGAAGCTTTCTTT.